This TCR beta chain was sequenced for a study of blood T cell repertoires in COVID-19. About the study: The United States, Italy and Spain supplied acute and convalescent COVID-19 samples.

The CDR3 has 16 residues. Trimming shortened V by 5 bases and J by 4 bases, and 17 bases separated the two germline ends. Looked up from germline, CDR1 is LGHDT and CDR2 is YNNKEL (reference sequence). Clones were read by immunoSEQ multiplex PCR, and TCRdb kept only the in-frame ones, dropping some. This sample has around 100,000 clones, with around 84% found just once. The sequencing input was peripheral blood. The TCR was taken from a man in his 70s with active or convalescent COVID-19. The chain recombines TRBV3-1 (or the pseudogene TRBV3-2) with TRBJ1-4, with D possibly matching TRBD1 (5 bases). The CDR3 sequence is CASSNQAGQGNEKLFF. CDR3 DNA: TGTGCCAGCAGCAACCAGGCGGGGCAAGGTAATGAAAAACTGTTTTTT.